This TCR beta chain is drawn from a study of cytomegalovirus exposure and HLA in healthy donors. Study-wide points: Common viral pathogens (according to a later analysis) appeared linked to several of the most significant clusters.

This PCR relied on a set of 60 Vbeta primers and 13 Jbeta primers. Profiling relied on immunoSEQ multiplex PCR, and the TCRdb table lists in-frame clones only, not all of them. Of some 150,000 clones listed, over 80% are singletons. This clone was observed a single time. Antigen specificity is unknown. The CDR3 is made up of 20 amino acids. Germline CDR1 and CDR2: SGHRS and YFSETQ. The sequenced sample was PBMCs. V gene TRBV5-1 combines with J gene TRBJ2-5; TRBD1 aligns across 7 bases. The J call may be mistaken, given a closer DNA end match to TRBJ2-7. The sequence derives from a woman aged 45-65 years in good health and CMV-seropositive. DNA for the CDR3: TGCGCCAGCAGCCTGCCCCACTTAACAGGGGAATTCGTCCGAACCTACGAGCAGTACTTC. It codes for CASSLPHLTGEFVRTYEQYF.